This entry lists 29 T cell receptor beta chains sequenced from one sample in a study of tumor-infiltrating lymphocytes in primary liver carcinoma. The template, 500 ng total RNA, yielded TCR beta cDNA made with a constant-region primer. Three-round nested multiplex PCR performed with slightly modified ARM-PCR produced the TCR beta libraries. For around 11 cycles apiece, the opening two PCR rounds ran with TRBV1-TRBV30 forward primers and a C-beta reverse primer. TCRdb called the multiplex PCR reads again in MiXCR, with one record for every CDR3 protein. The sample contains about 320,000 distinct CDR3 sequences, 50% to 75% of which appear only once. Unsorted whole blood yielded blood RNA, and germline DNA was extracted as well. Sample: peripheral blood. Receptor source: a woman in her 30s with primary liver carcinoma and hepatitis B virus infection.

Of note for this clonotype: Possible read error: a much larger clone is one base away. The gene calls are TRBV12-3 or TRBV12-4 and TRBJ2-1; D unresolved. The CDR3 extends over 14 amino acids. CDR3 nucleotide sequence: TGTACCAGCAGATCGGCCTACGGCCTTAATGAGCAGTTCTTC. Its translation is CTSRSAYGLNEQFF.

The CDR3 DNA reads as TGTGCCAGCAGTTTTGACCCGGGACTAGAGCAGTTCTTC. This encodes CASSFDPGLEQFF. The rearrangement uses TRBV6-1 and TRBJ2-1; 7 bases agree with TRBD2. The CDR3 covers 13 residues. Germline lookup yields CDR1 MNHNS and CDR2 SASEGT. V gave up 5 bases and J gave up 10 bases; unmatched junction bases: 8.

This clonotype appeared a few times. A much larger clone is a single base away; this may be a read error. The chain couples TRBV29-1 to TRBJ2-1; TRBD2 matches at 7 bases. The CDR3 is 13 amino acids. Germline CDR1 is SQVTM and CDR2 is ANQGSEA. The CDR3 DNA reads TGCATCGTCTACGGGTCGGGGGGCAATGAGCAGTTCTTC. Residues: CIVYGSGGNEQFF.

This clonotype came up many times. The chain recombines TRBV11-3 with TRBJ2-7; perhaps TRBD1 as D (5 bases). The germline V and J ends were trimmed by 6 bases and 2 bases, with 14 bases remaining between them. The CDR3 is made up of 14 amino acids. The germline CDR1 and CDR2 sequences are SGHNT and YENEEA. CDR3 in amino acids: CASRHDRATYEQYF. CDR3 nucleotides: TGTGCCAGCAGGCATGACAGAGCCACCTACGAGCAGTACTTC.

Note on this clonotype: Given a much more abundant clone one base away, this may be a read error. The CDR3 DNA sequence: TGTGCCAGCTCAACCCTTAGCAACACCGGGGAGCTGTTTTTT. It encodes CASSTLSNTGELFF. This rearrangement joins TRBV13 to TRBJ2-2; no firm D call. The CDR3 spans 14 residues. The germline CDR1 and CDR2 sequences are PRHDT and FYEKMQ (reference sequence). The V end lost 8 bases, the J end lost 2 bases, and 12 bases lay between the germline ends.

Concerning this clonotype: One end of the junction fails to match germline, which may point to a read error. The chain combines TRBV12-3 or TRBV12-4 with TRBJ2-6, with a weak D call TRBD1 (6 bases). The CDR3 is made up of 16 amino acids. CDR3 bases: TGTGTCAGCAGCCGGACAGACTACTCTGGGGCCAACGTCCTGACTTTC. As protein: CVSSRTDYSGANVLTF.

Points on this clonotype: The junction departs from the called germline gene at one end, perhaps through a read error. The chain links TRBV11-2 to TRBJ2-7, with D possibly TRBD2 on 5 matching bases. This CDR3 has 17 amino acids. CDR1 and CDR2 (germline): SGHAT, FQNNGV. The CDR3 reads CVSSLAKLSGVGYEQYF. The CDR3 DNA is TGTGTCAGCAGCTTAGCAAAATTATCCGGGGTAGGCTACGAGCAGTACTTC.

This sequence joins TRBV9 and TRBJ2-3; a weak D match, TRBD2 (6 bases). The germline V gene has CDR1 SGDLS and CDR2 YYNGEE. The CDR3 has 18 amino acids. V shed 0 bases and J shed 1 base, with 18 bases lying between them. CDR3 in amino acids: CASSVGASVNGGTDTQYF. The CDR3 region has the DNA TGTGCCAGCAGCGTAGGGGCTAGCGTGAACGGTGGCACAGATACGCAGTATTTT. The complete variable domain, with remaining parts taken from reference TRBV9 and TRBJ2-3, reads DSGVTQTPKHLITATGQRVTLRCSPRSGDLSVYWYQQSLDQGLQFLIQYYNGEERAKGNILERFSAQQFPDLHSELNLSSLELGDSALYFCASSVGASVNGGTDTQYFGPGTRLTVL.

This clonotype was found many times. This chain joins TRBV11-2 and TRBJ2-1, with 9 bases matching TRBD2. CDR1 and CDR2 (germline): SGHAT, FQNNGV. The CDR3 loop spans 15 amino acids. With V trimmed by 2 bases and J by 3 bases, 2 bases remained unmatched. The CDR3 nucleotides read TGTGCCAGCAGCTTACGACTAGCGGACTACAATGAGCAGTTCTTC. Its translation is CASSLRLADYNEQFF.

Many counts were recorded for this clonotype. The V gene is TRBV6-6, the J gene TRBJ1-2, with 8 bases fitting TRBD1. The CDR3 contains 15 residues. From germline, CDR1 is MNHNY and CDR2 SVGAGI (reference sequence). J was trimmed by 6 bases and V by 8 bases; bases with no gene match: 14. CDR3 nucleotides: TGTGCCAGCTCAAGGAATTCGGCAGGGGGCAATGGCTACACCTTC. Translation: CASSRNSAGGNGYTF.

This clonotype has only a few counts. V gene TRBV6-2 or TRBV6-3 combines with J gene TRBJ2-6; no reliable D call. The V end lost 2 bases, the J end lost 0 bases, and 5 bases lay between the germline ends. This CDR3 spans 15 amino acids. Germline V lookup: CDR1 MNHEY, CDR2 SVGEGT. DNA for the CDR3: TGTGCCAGCAGTTACGTAGTCTCTGGGGCCAACGTCCTGACTTTC. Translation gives CASSYVVSGANVLTF.

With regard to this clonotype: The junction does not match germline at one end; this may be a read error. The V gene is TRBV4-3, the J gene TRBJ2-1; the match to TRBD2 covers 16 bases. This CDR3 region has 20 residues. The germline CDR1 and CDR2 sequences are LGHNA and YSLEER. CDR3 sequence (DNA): TGCACCAGCAGCCAAGTGGGACCGGGACTAGCGGGAGGGGGATACAATGAGCAGTTCTTC. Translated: CTSSQVGPGLAGGGYNEQFF.

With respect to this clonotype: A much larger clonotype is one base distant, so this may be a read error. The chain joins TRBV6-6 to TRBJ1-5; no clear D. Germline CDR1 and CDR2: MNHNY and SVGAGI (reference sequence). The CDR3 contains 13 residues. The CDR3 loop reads CGSSYSSNQPQHF. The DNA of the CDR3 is TGTGGCAGCAGTTACTCTAGCAATCAGCCCCAGCATTTT.

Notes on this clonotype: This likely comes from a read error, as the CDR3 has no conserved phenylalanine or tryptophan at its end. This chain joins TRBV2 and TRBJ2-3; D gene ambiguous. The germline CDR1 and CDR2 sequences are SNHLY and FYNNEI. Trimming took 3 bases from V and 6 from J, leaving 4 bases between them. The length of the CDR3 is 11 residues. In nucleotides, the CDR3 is TGTGCCAGCAGTGAGCATGATACGCAGTATTCT. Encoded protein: CASSEHDTQYS.

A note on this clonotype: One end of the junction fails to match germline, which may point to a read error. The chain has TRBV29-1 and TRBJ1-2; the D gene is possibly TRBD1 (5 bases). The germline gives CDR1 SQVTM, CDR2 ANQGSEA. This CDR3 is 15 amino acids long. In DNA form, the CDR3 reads TGCAGCGTTGCAGACCGGGACCTTAGCAACTATGACTACACCTTC. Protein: CSVADRDLSNYDYTF.

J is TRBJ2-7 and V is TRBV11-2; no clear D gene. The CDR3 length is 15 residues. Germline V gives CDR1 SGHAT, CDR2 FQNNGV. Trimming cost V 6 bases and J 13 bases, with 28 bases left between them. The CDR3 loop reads CASRSQQPAPYERYF. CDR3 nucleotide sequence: TGTGCCAGCAGATCCCAGCAACCCGCACCCTACGAGCGATACTTC.

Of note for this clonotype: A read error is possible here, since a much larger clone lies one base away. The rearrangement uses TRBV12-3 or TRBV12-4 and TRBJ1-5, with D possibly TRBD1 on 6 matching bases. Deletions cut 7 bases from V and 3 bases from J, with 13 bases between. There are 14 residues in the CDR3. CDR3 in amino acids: CASIQQGTNQPQHF. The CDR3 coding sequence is TGTGCCAGCATACAGCAGGGGACCAATCAGCCCCAGCATTTT.

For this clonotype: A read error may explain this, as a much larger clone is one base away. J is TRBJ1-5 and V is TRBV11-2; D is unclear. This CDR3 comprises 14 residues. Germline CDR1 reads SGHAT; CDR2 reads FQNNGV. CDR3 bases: TGTGCCAACAGCCTCTCCACGGGGAATCAGCCCCAGCATTTT. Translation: CANSLSTGNQPQHF.

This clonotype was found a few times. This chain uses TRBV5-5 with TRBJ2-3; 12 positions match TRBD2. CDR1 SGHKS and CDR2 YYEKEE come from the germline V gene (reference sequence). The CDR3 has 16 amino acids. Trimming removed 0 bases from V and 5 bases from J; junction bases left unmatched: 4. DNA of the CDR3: TGTGCCAGCAGCTTGGCTCTAGCGGGAGGGGGAGATACGCAGTATTTT. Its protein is CASSLALAGGGDTQYF.

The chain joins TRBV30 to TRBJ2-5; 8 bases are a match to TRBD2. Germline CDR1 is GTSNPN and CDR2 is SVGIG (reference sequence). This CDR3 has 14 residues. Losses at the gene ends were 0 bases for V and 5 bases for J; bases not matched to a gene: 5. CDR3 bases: TGTGCCTGGAGTGTACTAGCGGAGGGGGAGACCCAGTACTTC. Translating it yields CAWSVLAEGETQYF.

Here the CDR3 reads CASSLRASYNSPLHF. CDR3 sequence (DNA): TGTGCCAGCAGTTTAAGGGCCTCCTATAATTCACCCCTCCACTTT. The chain couples TRBV27 to TRBJ1-6; D unresolved. Germline V gene sequence: CDR1 MNHEY, CDR2 SMNVEV (reference sequence). The CDR3 runs to 15 residues. Trimming shortened V by 2 bases and J by 0 bases, and 5 bases separated the two germline ends.

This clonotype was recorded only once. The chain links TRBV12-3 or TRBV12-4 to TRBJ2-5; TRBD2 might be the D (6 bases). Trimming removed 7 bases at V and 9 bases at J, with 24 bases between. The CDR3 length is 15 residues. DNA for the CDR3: TGTGCCAGCACTGGACGTGGGACTTCCTTGTCGGCCCAGTACTTC. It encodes CASTGRGTSLSAQYF.

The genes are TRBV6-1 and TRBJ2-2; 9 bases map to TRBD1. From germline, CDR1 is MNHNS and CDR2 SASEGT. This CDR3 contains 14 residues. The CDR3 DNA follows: TGTGTCACGCGAGGACAGGGGTACACCGGGGAGCTGTTTTTT. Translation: CVTRGQGYTGELFF.

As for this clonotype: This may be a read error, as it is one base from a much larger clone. CDR3 coding DNA: TGTGCCAGCAGTTCTCATCCGGACAAGGTTTATGGCTACACCTTC. Translation gives CASSSHPDKVYGYTF. The chain has TRBV6-2 or TRBV6-3 and TRBJ1-2, with D perhaps TRBD1 (5 bases). Trimming removed 4 bases at V and 5 bases at J, with 17 bases between. The CDR3 is 15 residues long. CDR1 and CDR2 (germline): MNHEY, SVGEGT.

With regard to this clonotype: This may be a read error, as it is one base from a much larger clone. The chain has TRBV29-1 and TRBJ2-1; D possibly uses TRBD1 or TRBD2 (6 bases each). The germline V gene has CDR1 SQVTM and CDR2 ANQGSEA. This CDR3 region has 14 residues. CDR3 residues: CSVDPGAADNGQFF. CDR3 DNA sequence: TGCAGCGTTGATCCGGGGGCCGCGGACAATGGGCAGTTCTTC.

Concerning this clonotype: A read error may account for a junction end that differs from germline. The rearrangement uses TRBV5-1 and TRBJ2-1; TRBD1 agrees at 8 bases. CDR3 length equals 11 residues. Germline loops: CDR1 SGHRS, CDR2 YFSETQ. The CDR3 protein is CASSPDRGNPF. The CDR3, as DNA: TGCGCCAGCAGCCCTGACAGGGGAAATCCCTTC.

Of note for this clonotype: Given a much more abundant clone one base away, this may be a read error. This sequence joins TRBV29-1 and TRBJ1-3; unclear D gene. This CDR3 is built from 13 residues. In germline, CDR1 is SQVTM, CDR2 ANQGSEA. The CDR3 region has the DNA TGCAGCGTTGCTCGAGATCTTGGAAACATCATATATTTT. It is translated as CSVARDLGNIIYF.

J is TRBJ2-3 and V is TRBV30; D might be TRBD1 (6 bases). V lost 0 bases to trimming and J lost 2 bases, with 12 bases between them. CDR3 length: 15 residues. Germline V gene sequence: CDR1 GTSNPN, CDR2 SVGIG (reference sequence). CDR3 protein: CAWSVWAGVTDTQYF. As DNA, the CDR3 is TGTGCCTGGAGTGTATGGGCAGGGGTCACAGATACGCAGTATTTT.

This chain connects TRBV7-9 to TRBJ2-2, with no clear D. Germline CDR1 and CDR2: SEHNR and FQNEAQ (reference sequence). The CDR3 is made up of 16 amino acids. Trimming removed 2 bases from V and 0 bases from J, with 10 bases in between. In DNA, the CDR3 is TGTGCCAGCAGCTTACCGTTTGCTCCGAACACCGGGGAGCTGTTTTTT. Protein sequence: CASSLPFAPNTGELFF.